The entry that follows covers one TCR beta chain sequence. This specimen comes from a study of technical replicates of blood from a handful of donors. Measured with immunoSEQ multiplex PCR; TCRdb has only the in-frame clones, and not every one. The profile shows 59,000 or so clones, 90% to 95% of them singletons. CDR1 is SGHTA and CDR2 is FQGNSA in the germline V gene. The junction had 9 bases not matched to a gene; V was cut back by 4 bases and J by 4 bases. The CDR3 totals 17 residues. This chain uses TRBV7-2 with TRBJ2-5, with 13 bases that match TRBD2. Sequenced sample: PBMCs. This TCR was sampled from a human donor in good health. Some clones in this sample may be carry-over from other donors' samples. The CDR3 region has the DNA TGTGCCAGCAGCTACGGACTAGCGGGAGTTGGTGGAGAGACCCAGTACTTC. As protein: CASSYGLAGVGGETQYF.